This TCR beta chain was captured by sequencing in a study of T cells in Graves' hyperthyroidism and ophthalmopathy. From germline, CDR1 is MRHNA and CDR2 SNTAGT. With V trimmed by 3 bases and J by 8 bases, 16 bases remained unmatched. The CDR3 consists of 17 residues. The CDR3 regions of TCR beta were amplified from RNA transcripts. The study used the HTBI primer set for a first-round RT-PCR of the TCR CDR3. TCRdb redid the calling of the multiplex PCR reads with MiXCR, one entry per CDR3 protein. The table records about 320,000 distinct CDR3 sequences, roughly 17% of them present only once. The specimen sequenced was blood. The TCR comes from a man between 25 and 39 years old with Graves' hyperthyroidism. The rearrangement uses TRBV6-4 and TRBJ2-1, with 7 positions matching TRBD2. CDR3 sequence: CASSERGVAGVLDEQFF. CDR3 coding DNA: TGTGCCAGCAGTGAAAGAGGGGTGGCGGGAGTTCTGGATGAGCAGTTCTTC.